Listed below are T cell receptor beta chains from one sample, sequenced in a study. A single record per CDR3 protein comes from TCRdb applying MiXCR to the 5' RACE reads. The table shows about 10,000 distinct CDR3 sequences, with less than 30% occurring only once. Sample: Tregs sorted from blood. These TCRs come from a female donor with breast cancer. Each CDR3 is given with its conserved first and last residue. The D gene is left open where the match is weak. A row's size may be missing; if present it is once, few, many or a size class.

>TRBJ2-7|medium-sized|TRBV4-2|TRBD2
CASSPTSGSGRHEQYF
TGTGCCAGCAGCCCTACTTCGGGTAGCGGGAGACACGAGCAGTACTTC
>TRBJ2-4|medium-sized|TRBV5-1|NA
CASSLTGSIQYF
TGCGCCAGCAGCTTGACAGGGAGCATTCAGTACTTC
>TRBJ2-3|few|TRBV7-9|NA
CASNSRGAWDTQYF
TGTGCCAGCAACAGTCGGGGGGCCTGGGATACGCAGTATTTT
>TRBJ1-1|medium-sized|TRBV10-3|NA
CATGAVGNTEAFF
TGTGCCACAGGGGCGGTGGGAAACACTGAAGCTTTCTTT
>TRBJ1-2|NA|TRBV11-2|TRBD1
CASSSLRDRVDGYTF
TGTGCCAGCAGCTCCCTCCGGGACAGGGTTGATGGCTACACCTTC
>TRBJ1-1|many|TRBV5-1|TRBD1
CASSRLQGETEAFF
TGCGCCAGCAGCCGGTTACAGGGGGAGACTGAAGCTTTCTTT
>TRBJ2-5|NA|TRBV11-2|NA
CASSLVGETQYF
TGTGCCAGCAGCTTAGTCGGGGAGACCCAGTACTTC
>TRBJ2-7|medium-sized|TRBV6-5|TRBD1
CASRDRVSYEQYF
TGTGCCAGCAGAGACAGGGTTTCCTACGAGCAGTACTTC
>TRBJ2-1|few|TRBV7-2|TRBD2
CASSILAGFSNEQFF
TGTGCCAGCAGCATACTAGCGGGATTTAGCAATGAGCAGTTCTTC
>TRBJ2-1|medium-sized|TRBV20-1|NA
CSVADGNNEQFF
TGCAGTGTCGCGGACGGAAACAATGAGCAGTTCTTC
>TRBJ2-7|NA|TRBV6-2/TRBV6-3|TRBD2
CASRTGGRADYEQYF
TGTGCCAGCAGAACCGGCGGGAGGGCCGACTACGAGCAGTACTTC
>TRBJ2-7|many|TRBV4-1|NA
CASSSLGSYEQYF
TGCGCCAGCAGCTCCTTGGGGTCCTACGAGCAGTACTTC
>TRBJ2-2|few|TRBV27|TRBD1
CASSPQGIGNTGELFF
TGTGCCAGCAGCCCACAGGGGATCGGAAACACCGGGGAGCTGTTTTTT
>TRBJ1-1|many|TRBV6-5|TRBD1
CASRRQGTEAFF
TGTGCCAGCAGAAGACAGGGCACTGAAGCTTTCTTT
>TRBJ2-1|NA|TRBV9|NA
CTSSVNLAGGPYNEQFF
TGTACCAGCAGCGTTAACTTAGCTGGAGGGCCCTACAATGAGCAGTTCTTC
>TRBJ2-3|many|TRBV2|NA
CASSALTTHSDTQYF
TGTGCCAGCAGTGCTTTGACAACGCATTCAGATACGCAGTATTTT